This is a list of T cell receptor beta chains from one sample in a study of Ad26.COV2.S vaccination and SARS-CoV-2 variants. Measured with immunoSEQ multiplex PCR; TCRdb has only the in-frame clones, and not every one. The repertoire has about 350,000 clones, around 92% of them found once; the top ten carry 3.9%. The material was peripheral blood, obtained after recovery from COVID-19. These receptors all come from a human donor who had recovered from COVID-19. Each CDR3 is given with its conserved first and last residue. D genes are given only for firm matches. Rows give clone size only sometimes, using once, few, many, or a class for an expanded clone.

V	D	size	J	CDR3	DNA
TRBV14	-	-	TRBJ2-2	CASSLKRGIAGELFF	TGTGCCAGCAGCTTAAAACGGGGGATAGCCGGGGAGCTGTTTTTT
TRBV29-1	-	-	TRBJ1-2	CSVLRDGGYTF	TGCAGCGTTCTGCGGGACGGTGGCTACACCTTC
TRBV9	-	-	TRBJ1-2	CASRDQGSFHGYTF	TGTGCCAGCAGGGACCAGGGTAGCTTCCATGGCTACACCTTC
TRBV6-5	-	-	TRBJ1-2	CASQSRSNYGYTF	TGTGCCAGCCAGAGCAGGTCTAACTATGGCTACACCTTC
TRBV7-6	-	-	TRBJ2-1	CASSLGRQASYNEQFF	TGTGCCAGCAGCTTAGGGCGACAGGCCTCCTACAATGAGCAGTTCTTC
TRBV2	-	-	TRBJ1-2	CASSEVPGKVRGYTF	TGTGCCAGCAGTGAGGTTCCAGGGAAGGTGAGAGGCTACACCTTC
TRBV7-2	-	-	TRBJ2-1	CASSFFQAPGGNEQFF	TGTGCCAGCAGCTTCTTCCAGGCCCCCGGCGGCAATGAGCAGTTCTTC
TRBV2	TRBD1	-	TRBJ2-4	CASSRDRGVLAKNIQYF	TGTGCCAGCAGCCGTGACAGGGGGGTTCTAGCCAAAAACATTCAGTACTTC
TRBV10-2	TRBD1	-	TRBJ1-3	CASSAGRGLGNTIYF	TGCGCCAGCAGTGCCGGCAGGGGGCTGGGAAACACCATATATTTT
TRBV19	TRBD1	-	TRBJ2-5	CASRTGQGETQYF	TGTGCCAGTAGAACAGGACAGGGAGAGACCCAGTACTTC
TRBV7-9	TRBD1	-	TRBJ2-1	CASSLGTGIYNEQFF	TGTGCCAGCAGCTTGGGGACAGGGATCTACAATGAGCAGTTCTTC
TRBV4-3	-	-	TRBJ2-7	CASSHPRGGEQYF	TGCGCCAGCAGCCACCCGAGGGGGGGCGAGCAGTACTTC
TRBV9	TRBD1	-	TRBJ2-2	CASSGGSGNRGTGELFF	TGTGCCAGCAGCGGAGGCTCCGGGAACAGGGGCACCGGGGAGCTGTTTTTT
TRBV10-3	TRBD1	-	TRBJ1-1	CAISVRGQGDTEAFF	TGTGCCATCAGTGTCAGGGGACAGGGGGACACTGAAGCTTTCTTT
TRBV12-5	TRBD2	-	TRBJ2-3	CASGRTSGGDTQYF	TGTGCTAGTGGTCGGACTAGCGGGGGCGATACGCAGTATTTT
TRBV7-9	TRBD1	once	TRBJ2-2	CASSQYGQGTNTGELFF	TGTGCCAGCAGCCAATACGGACAGGGGACGAACACCGGGGAGCTGTTTTTT
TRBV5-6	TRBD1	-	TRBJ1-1	CASSQLSGQGSEAFF	TGTGCCAGCAGCCAGTTATCGGGACAGGGCTCTGAAGCTTTCTTT
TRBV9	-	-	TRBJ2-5	CASSVSLGPLQETQYF	TGTGCCAGCAGCGTATCACTGGGGCCCCTCCAAGAGACCCAGTACTTC
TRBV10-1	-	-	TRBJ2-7	CASSESGGADYEQYF	TGCGCCAGCAGTGAGTCCGGGGGCGCGGACTACGAGCAGTACTTC
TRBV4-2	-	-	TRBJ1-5	CASSPGNSNQPQHF	TGTGCCAGCAGCCCCGGGAATAGCAATCAGCCCCAGCATTTT
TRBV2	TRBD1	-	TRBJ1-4	CASRQGVPNEKLFF	TGTGCCAGCAGACAGGGGGTGCCTAATGAAAAACTGTTTTTT
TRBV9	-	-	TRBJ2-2	CASSVGGSNTGELFF	TGTGCCAGCAGCGTAGGAGGTTCGAACACCGGGGAGCTGTTTTTT
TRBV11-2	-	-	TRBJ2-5	CASSFSDQETQYF	TGTGCCAGCAGCTTTTCGGACCAAGAGACCCAGTACTTC
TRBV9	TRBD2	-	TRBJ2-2	CASSASRGDTGELFF	TGTGCCAGCAGCGCGTCCCGGGGGGACACCGGGGAGCTGTTTTTT
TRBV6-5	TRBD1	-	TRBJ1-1	CASSNRGGTEAFF	TGTGCCAGCAGTAACAGGGGCGGCACTGAAGCTTTCTTT
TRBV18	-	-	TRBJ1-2	CASSPVAGREDGYTF	TGTGCCAGCTCACCAGTGGCAGGGAGAGAGGATGGCTACACCTTC
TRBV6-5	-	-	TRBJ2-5	CASSQAGQETQYF	TGTGCCAGCAGCCAGGCGGGTCAAGAGACCCAGTACTTC
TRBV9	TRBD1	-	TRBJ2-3	CASSVAPPTGTGEGSTQYF	TGTGCCAGCAGCGTAGCCCCGCCGACGGGGACAGGGGAGGGTAGTACGCAGTATTTT
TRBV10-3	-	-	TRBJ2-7	CAISESEPLPDKTYEQYF	TGTGCCATCAGTGAGTCGGAGCCCCTACCAGACAAGACCTACGAGCAGTACTTC
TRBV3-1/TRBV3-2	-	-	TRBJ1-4	CASSRNEKLFF	TGTGCCAGCAGCCGTAATGAAAAACTGTTTTTT
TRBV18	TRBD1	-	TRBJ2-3	CASSPGQGAGDTQYF	TGTGCCAGCTCACCAGGACAGGGGGCAGGAGATACGCAGTATTTT
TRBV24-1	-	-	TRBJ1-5	CATSDGKGGSNQPQHF	TGTGCCACCAGTGATGGGAAGGGTGGAAGCAATCAGCCCCAGCATTTT
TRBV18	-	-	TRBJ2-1	CASSPRVSHNEQFF	TGTGCCAGCTCACCACGAGTGTCCCACAATGAGCAGTTCTTC
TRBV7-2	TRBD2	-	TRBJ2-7	CASSSGASGFSYEQYF	TGTGCCAGCAGCTCCGGGGCTAGCGGGTTCTCCTACGAGCAGTACTTC
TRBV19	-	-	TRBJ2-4	CASSLPRRGPPNIQYF	TGTGCCAGTAGTCTCCCGCGACGGGGGCCGCCAAACATTCAGTACTTC
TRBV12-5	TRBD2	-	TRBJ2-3	CASGLGVSGGVTDTQYF	TGTGCTAGTGGTTTGGGAGTTAGCGGGGGGGTGACAGATACGCAGTATTTT
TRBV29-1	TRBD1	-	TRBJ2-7	CSVEPGQGGYEQYF	TGCAGCGTTGAACCAGGACAGGGTGGCTACGAGCAGTACTTC
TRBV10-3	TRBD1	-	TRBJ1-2	CAISSTGASYGYTF	TGTGCCATCAGTTCGACAGGGGCTTCCTATGGCTACACCTTC
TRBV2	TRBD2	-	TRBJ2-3	CASSALGLAGGWDTQYF	TGTGCCAGCAGTGCCCTGGGACTAGCGGGGGGATGGGATACGCAGTATTTT
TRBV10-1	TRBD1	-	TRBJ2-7	CASSGGQGSAYEQYF	TGCGCCAGCAGCGGGGGACAGGGGTCGGCCTACGAGCAGTACTTC
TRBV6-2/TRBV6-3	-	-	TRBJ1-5	CASSNDREGNQPQHF	TGTGCCAGCAGCAACGACAGAGAGGGCAATCAGCCCCAGCATTTT
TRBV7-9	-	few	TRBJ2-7	CASSLSRGDYEQYF	TGTGCCAGCAGCTTATCCAGGGGGGACTACGAGCAGTACTTC
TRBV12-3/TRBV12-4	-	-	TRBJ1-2	CASSLVNGVGYTF	TGTGCCAGCAGTTTAGTAAACGGAGTGGGCTACACCTTC
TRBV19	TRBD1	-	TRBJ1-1	CASREGQVTGTTEAFF	TGTGCCAGTAGGGAGGGACAGGTGACGGGGACCACTGAAGCTTTCTTT
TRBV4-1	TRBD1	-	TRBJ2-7	CASSKAHDRGTGEQYF	TGCGCCAGCAGTAAGGCCCATGACAGGGGTACGGGCGAGCAGTACTTC
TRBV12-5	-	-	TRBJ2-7	CASGPTTYEQYF	TGTGCTAGTGGCCCGACAACCTACGAGCAGTACTTC
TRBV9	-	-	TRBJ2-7	CASSGRDYEQYF	TGTGCCAGCAGCGGACGGGACTACGAGCAGTACTTC
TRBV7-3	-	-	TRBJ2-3	CASSRLVERGSSTDTQYF	TGTGCCAGCAGCCGGTTAGTGGAGAGGGGCAGTAGCACAGATACGCAGTATTTT
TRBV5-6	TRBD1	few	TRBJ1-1	CASSSTITGGIYTEAFF	TGTGCCAGCAGTTCCACCATCACAGGGGGGATCTACACTGAAGCTTTCTTT
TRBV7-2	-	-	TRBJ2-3	CASSLRRLTDTQYF	TGTGCCAGCAGCTTACGCAGGCTCACAGATACGCAGTATTTT